The 4 T cell receptor beta chains listed next were all sequenced from one sample in a study of cytomegalovirus exposure and HLA in healthy donors. The PCR contained 60 Vbeta and 13 Jbeta primers. Measured with immunoSEQ multiplex PCR; TCRdb has only the in-frame clones, and not every one. The sample comprises about 110,000 clones, 77% of which are singletons, and more than 4% rests with the top ten. Sequenced material: PBMCs. These receptors all come from a male donor in good health and CMV-seronegative.

This clone was recorded only once. V is TRBV27 and J is TRBJ2-1, with 10 bases fitting TRBD2. Germline CDR1 MNHEY, CDR2 SMNVEV (reference sequence). The CDR3 length is 17 residues. V shed 0 bases, J shed 5 bases, and the junction held 7 bases outside the gene matches. CDR3 sequence: CASSLSFSGRTHNEQFF. The CDR3, as DNA: TGTGCCAGCAGTTTATCCTTTAGCGGGAGGACCCACAATGAGCAGTTCTTC.

The genes are TRBV6-1 and TRBJ2-7; TRBD1 agrees at 8 bases. The V segment lost 2 bases and the J segment 2 bases; nucleotides outside the gene matches: 2. The CDR3 runs 14 residues. Germline V CDR1 and CDR2: MNHNS, SASEGT. CDR3 sequence reads: CASSEWTGPYEQYF. The DNA of the CDR3 is TGTGCCAGCAGTGAATGGACAGGGCCCTACGAGCAGTACTTC.

This sequence joins TRBV13 and TRBJ1-1; 7 nucleotides line up with TRBD1. This CDR3 spans 16 amino acids. Germline V gene lookup returns CDR1 PRHDT and CDR2 FYEKMQ (reference sequence). J gave up 0 bases and V 3 bases, and 7 bases lay outside the gene matches. The CDR3 coding sequence is TGTGCCAGCAGCTTCGAGACAGGGCGGGTGAACACTGAAGCTTTCTTT. As protein: CASSFETGRVNTEAFF.

The J gene is TRBJ2-2, the V gene TRBV5-4; TRBD1 matches 9 bases. The CDR3 is 18 amino acids. V shed 0 bases, J shed 5 bases, and the junction held 11 bases outside the gene matches. In germline, CDR1 is SGHNT, CDR2 YYREEE (reference sequence). DNA for the CDR3: TGTGCCAGCAGCTTGGCTTGGGGAAGGACAGGGGAGACCGGGGAGCTGTTTTTT. It specifies CASSLAWGRTGETGELFF.